This T cell receptor (beta chain) was recovered during a study of blood T cells in healthy people across ages. This clonotype was counted only a few times. This CDR3 region has 15 residues. Trimming took 6 bases from V and 0 from J, leaving 13 bases between them. Sample-barcoded 5' priming and a J-beta primer mix drove a second PCR of roughly 6 to 12 cycles. TCRdb re-analysed the 5' RACE reads in MiXCR, keeping a single row per CDR3 protein. Here the sample spans over 600,000 distinct CDR3 sequences, roughly 46% being singletons. The genes are TRBV12-3 or TRBV12-4 and TRBJ2-3; D not certain. Source material: blood. The clonotype was recovered from a man at least 80 years old in good health. The CDR3: CASSPGFSSTDTQYF. Here the CDR3 DNA reads TGTGCCAGCAGCCCGGGTTTCTCTAGCACAGATACGCAGTATTTT.